The sequence of this T cell receptor beta chain was determined in a study of OX40 agonist ivuxolimab in advanced cancers. This clone has more than one count but fewer than ten. Its target is not known. Blood specimens came from baseline, cycle 4 day 1, and cycle 7 day 1. Sequencing was performed with immunoSEQ multiplex PCR; in TCRdb, only in-frame clones are kept and a portion is missing. The sample carries 90,000 to 120,000 clones, more than 85% recorded once. The CDR3 spans 15 residues. Germline V gene data show CDR1 as MNHEY and CDR2 as SVGAGI. Deletions cut 7 bases from V and 0 bases from J, with 13 bases between. Study-level results: Among the nonresponders, some also had low normalized T-cell clonal expansion.

Sequences were derived from CD4+ or CD8+ T cells sorted from blood, sampled in a trial of the OX40 agonist ivuxolimab. This TCR came from an adult with an advanced solid tumor such as melanoma, head and neck, liver or kidney cancer. This rearrangement joins TRBV6-5 to TRBJ1-5; D is uncertain. The DNA of the CDR3 is TGTGCCAGCACCCCCAGCCGGAATAGCAATCAGCCCCAGCATTTT. It translates to CASTPSRNSNQPQHF.